Following are 9 T cell receptor beta chains from one sample sequenced in a study of T cell responses to AZD1222 COVID-19 vaccine. Produced via immunoSEQ multiplex PCR; TCRdb's table is partial and in-frame only. The sample includes some 140,000 clones, 85% to 95% seen only once; the top ten take approximately 6.9%. Sequencing used peripheral blood, obtained 28 days after the second AZD1222 dose. These receptors all come from an adult who received the AZD1222 COVID-19 vaccine.

Only one count was recorded for this clone. CDR3 DNA sequence: TGTGCCTGGAGGATTTTCCGGCCCGTGGCACCCCTCCACTTT. It specifies CAWRIFRPVAPLHF. This chain uses TRBV30 with TRBJ1-6; no definite D call. The CDR3 runs to 14 residues. CDR1 is GTSNPN and CDR2 is SVGIG in the germline V gene (reference sequence). Trimming shortened V by 3 bases and J by 11 bases, and 17 bases separated the two germline ends. Full variable domain (missing parts from reference TRBV30 and TRBJ1-6): SQTIHQWPATLVQPVGSPLSLECTVEGTSNPNLYWYRQAAGRGLQLLFYSVGIGQISSEVPQNLSASRPQDRQFILSSKKLLLSDSGFYLCAWRIFRPVAPLHFGNGTRLTVT.

The V and J genes are TRBV9 and TRBJ2-7; 8 bases align to TRBD2. The V gene's germline CDR1 is SGDLS and CDR2 YYNGEE. V shed 4 bases, J shed 4 bases, and the junction held 7 bases outside the gene matches. The CDR3 length is 14 residues. The CDR3: CASSPGGAAYEQYF. The CDR3 bases are TGTGCCAGCAGCCCGGGGGGGGCGGCATACGAGCAGTACTTC.

Only one count was recorded for this clone. The J gene is TRBJ1-2, the V gene TRBV25-1; D gene ambiguous. This CDR3 contains 15 residues. V shed 2 bases and J shed 4 bases, with 14 bases lying between them. CDR1 MGHDK and CDR2 SYGVNS come from the germline V gene. The CDR3 DNA reads as TGTGCCAGCAGTGAACTTCTGGGAAGCGTCTATGGCTACACCTTC. Encoded protein: CASSELLGSVYGYTF.

The rearrangement joins TRBV6-5 to TRBJ1-2; D gene uncertain. The CDR3 contains 13 residues. V lost 6 bases and J lost 2, with 10 bases in between. CDR1 is MNHEY, CDR2 SVGAGI, per germline. The CDR3 bases are TGTGCCAGCAGAAACCGGGAGAACTATGGCTACACCTTC. Its protein is CASRNRENYGYTF.

The chain carries TRBV28 and TRBJ1-1; D ambiguous. V lost 1 base and J 11 bases, leaving 11 bases between the germline ends. Germline CDR1 is MDHEN and CDR2 is SYDVKM. CDR3 length: 12 residues. The CDR3 protein is CASSLSPTGAFF. CDR3 DNA: TGTGCCAGCAGTTTATCACCAACGGGGGCTTTCTTT.

The chain recombines TRBV5-1 with TRBJ2-5; the D gene is possibly TRBD2 (6 bases). The V and J ends lost 7 bases and 4 bases respectively, with 17 bases between them. The CDR3 contains 14 residues. The germline gives CDR1 SGHRS, CDR2 YFSETQ. CDR3 nucleotide sequence: TGCGCCAGCTCTTCGGGAGATATGGGAGAGACCCAGTACTTC. Protein: CASSSGDMGETQYF.

The chain links TRBV11-2 to TRBJ2-3, with D unresolved. Germline V gene data show CDR1 as SGHAT and CDR2 as FQNNGV. The CDR3 extends over 14 amino acids. Trimming pared 4 bases from V and 0 bases from J, leaving 8 bases between. CDR3 amino acids: CASSSTSSTDTQYF. In DNA form, the CDR3 reads TGTGCCAGCAGCTCGACATCGAGCACAGATACGCAGTATTTT.

V is TRBV5-1 and J is TRBJ2-2; D is perhaps TRBD1 or TRBD2 (5 bases each). V dropped 5 bases and J dropped 4 bases, with 15 bases sitting between them. This CDR3 has 15 residues. Germline CDR1 SGHRS, CDR2 YFSETQ. The CDR3 coding sequence is TGCGCCAGCAGTCGTCTGGGGGACGCCACCGGGGAGCTGTTTTTT. Translation: CASSRLGDATGELFF.

The V and J genes are TRBV2 and TRBJ1-6; D perhaps matches TRBD1 (6 bases). Germline CDR1 SNHLY, CDR2 FYNNEI. V gave up 6 bases and J gave up 3 bases, with 15 bases separating them. The length of the CDR3 is 16 residues. For the CDR3, the DNA is TGTGCCAGCAGGTCGCAAGACAGGCTCTATAATTCACCCCTCCACTTT. Translating it yields CASRSQDRLYNSPLHF.